This T cell receptor (beta chain) was sequenced during a study of T cells in Graves' hyperthyroidism and ophthalmopathy. Study results and limitations: Blood shared most expanded thyroid clonotypes above 0.001.

Template material for amplifying TCR beta CDR3 regions consisted of RNA transcripts. HTBI primers were employed in a first-round RT-PCR of the TCR CDR3. TCRdb re-analysed the multiplex PCR reads in MiXCR, keeping a single row per CDR3 protein. The table has 500,000 to 800,000 distinct CDR3 sequences, just under 45% seen once. This clonotype turned up a few times. The antigen remains undetermined. CDR3 length: 15 residues. The V end was cut by 0 bases, the J end by 10 bases, with 16 bases between. CDR1 and CDR2 (germline): DFQATT, SNEGSKA (reference sequence). The sequenced material came from peripheral blood or thyroid tissue (not recorded which). The chain recombines TRBV20-1 with TRBJ1-6; the D is unclear. This TCR derives from an adult man with Graves' disease, either hyperthyroidism or ophthalmopathy (not recorded which). CDR3 nucleotide sequence: TGCAGTGCTAGAGATTGGAGAACAGTTCGATCACCCCTCCACTTT. Encoded protein: CSARDWRTVRSPLHF.